What follows are 26 T cell receptor beta chains derived from one specimen sequenced in a study of response to subunit inactivated influenza vaccine. In TCRdb, the RT-PCR reads were re-called with MiXCR into one record per CDR3 protein. The repertoire holds about 500,000 distinct CDR3 sequences, with about 7.2% as singletons. This specimen consisted of PBMCs from blood, obtained roughly 24 months after vaccination. The receptor set was obtained from a man aged 45-69 years who received an inactivated influenza vaccine.

This clonotype was observed a handful of times. The chain recombines TRBV5-1 with TRBJ2-1; D perhaps matches TRBD1 (5 bases). Germline loops: CDR1 SGHRS, CDR2 YFSETQ. The CDR3 covers 14 residues. V lost 4 bases and J 7 bases, leaving 15 bases between the germline ends. The CDR3 DNA reads as TGCGCCAGCAGCACTCGGCAGGGAAGTAATGAGCAGTTCTTC. Translating it yields CASSTRQGSNEQFF.

This clonotype was seen only a few times. V and J are TRBV4-3 and TRBJ1-1; D gene ambiguous. The germline V gene has CDR1 LGHNA and CDR2 YSLEER. The CDR3 spans 13 residues. The ends were cut back, 0 bases at V and 1 base at J, with 3 bases in the middle. The DNA for the CDR3 is TGCGCCAGCAGCCAAGACTCGAACACTGAAGCTTTCTTT. It specifies CASSQDSNTEAFF.

The chain employs TRBV5-4 and TRBJ1-4, with D unresolved. CDR3 length equals 17 residues. The V and J ends lost 4 bases and 0 bases respectively, with 16 bases between them. Germline lookup yields CDR1 SGHNT and CDR2 YYREEE (reference sequence). CDR3 sequence reads: CASSGPPHSATNEKLFF. The CDR3 nucleotides are TGTGCCAGCAGCGGCCCGCCTCACAGTGCAACTAATGAAAAACTGTTTTTT.

This clonotype was counted many times. The V and J genes are TRBV10-3 and TRBJ2-7, with D possibly being TRBD1 (7 bases). Germline V gene data show CDR1 as ENHRY and CDR2 as SYGVKD. V lost 10 bases to trimming and J lost 6 bases, with 16 bases between them. This CDR3 is built from 12 residues. CDR3 in amino acids: CATTRQGGEQYF. The CDR3 region has the DNA TGTGCCACGACCCGACAGGGAGGCGAGCAGTACTTC.

This clonotype was picked up many times. The CDR3 DNA follows: TGTGCCAGCAGCTCAGGACTAGCGGGGGGGCAGAACACCGGGGAGCTGTTTTTT. Amino acids: CASSSGLAGGQNTGELFF. The chain couples TRBV11-2 to TRBJ2-2; 15 positions agree with TRBD2. Germline CDR1 SGHAT, CDR2 FQNNGV. The CDR3 consists of 18 residues. J was trimmed by 1 base and V by 4 bases; bases with no gene match: 4.

This clonotype came up a few times. V gene TRBV7-9 combines with J gene TRBJ2-3; 7 bases are shared with TRBD2. With 6 bases clipped from V and 2 bases from J, the junction kept 5 bases outside the gene matches. The CDR3 totals 14 residues. Germline CDR1 is SEHNR and CDR2 is FQNEAQ (reference sequence). The CDR3 loop is CASRPSGATDTQYF. The CDR3 DNA reads as TGTGCCAGCAGGCCTAGCGGCGCCACAGATACGCAGTATTTT.

The rearrangement joins TRBV10-3 to TRBJ1-6, with TRBD1 matching 7 bases. CDR1 ENHRY and CDR2 SYGVKD come from the germline V gene. CDR3 size: 12 residues. The trim removed 8 bases at V and 7 bases at J, leaving 2 bases unmatched. The CDR3 nucleotides read TGTGCCATCGGACAGGAGAATTCACCCCTCCACTTT. Protein sequence: CAIGQENSPLHF.

This clonotype was seen more than once but under ten times. The J gene is TRBJ2-2, the V gene TRBV6-5, with a possible D match to TRBD1 (6 bases). Trimming pared 1 base from V and 6 bases from J, leaving 21 bases between. This CDR3 is built from 18 residues. CDR1 MNHEY and CDR2 SVGAGI come from the germline V gene. The CDR3 loop reads CASSYFDPYREPAGELFF. Here the CDR3 DNA reads TGTGCCAGCAGTTACTTCGACCCCTACAGGGAACCAGCCGGGGAGCTGTTTTTT.

This clonotype was counted a few times. The genes are TRBV29-1 and TRBJ2-1, with D perhaps assigned TRBD1 or TRBD2 (5 bases each). Germline V lookup: CDR1 SQVTM, CDR2 ANQGSEA. This CDR3 spans 13 amino acids. The ends were cut back, 6 bases at V and 15 bases at J, with 24 bases in the middle. The CDR3 loop reads CSVRGVEAGPGFF. CDR3 in DNA: TGCAGCGTGAGAGGGGTGGAGGCTGGCCCAGGGTTCTTC.

The gene calls are TRBV12-3 or TRBV12-4 and TRBJ2-7, with D perhaps matching TRBD1 (5 bases). V gave up 7 bases and J gave up 6 bases, with 16 bases separating them. This CDR3 region has 13 residues. The CDR3, as DNA: TGTGCCAGCAAGTTGGCAGGGTTAGGCGAGCAGTACTTC. This codes for CASKLAGLGEQYF.

This clonotype has more than one count but fewer than ten. The genes are TRBV20-1 and TRBJ1-4; a possible D gene is TRBD1 (5 bases). In germline, CDR1 is DFQATT, CDR2 SNEGSKA (reference sequence). The CDR3 contains 14 residues. V was cut by 0 bases and J by 6 bases, with 11 bases left in between. CDR3 residues: CSARDLGGDEKLFF. CDR3 DNA: TGCAGTGCTAGAGATCTTGGGGGTGATGAAAAACTGTTTTTT.

This rearrangement joins TRBV6-2 or TRBV6-3 to TRBJ1-1; possible D gene TRBD1, 5 bases. The CDR3 covers 15 residues. V was trimmed by 2 bases and J by 5 bases, leaving 15 bases between them. Germline V lookup: CDR1 MNHEY, CDR2 SVGEGT. CDR3 DNA: TGTGCCAGCAGTTACGACCGCATTAAGGGGACTGAAGCTTTCTTT. This sequence encodes CASSYDRIKGTEAFF.

This clonotype showed up many times. J is TRBJ2-1 and V is TRBV20-1; D might be TRBD2 (5 bases). Germline V gene lookup returns CDR1 DFQATT and CDR2 SNEGSKA (reference sequence). The CDR3 has 15 residues. The ends were cut back, 6 bases at V and 6 bases at J, with 21 bases in the middle. CDR3 bases: TGCAGTGCCCCGTCTTTTTCGGGAAAGGTCAATGAGCAGTTCTTC. Translation gives CSAPSFSGKVNEQFF.

The genes are TRBV10-2 and TRBJ2-2; maybe TRBD1 (6 bases). Trimming stripped 4 bases from V and 0 bases from J, with 9 bases between. Germline-derived CDR1 and CDR2 are WSHSY and SAAADI. This CDR3 spans 15 amino acids. The CDR3 loop reads CASSVYRANTGELFF. For the CDR3, the DNA is TGCGCCAGCAGTGTTTACAGGGCGAACACCGGGGAGCTGTTTTTT.

This clonotype has a count of ten or more. CDR3 coding DNA: TGCGCCAGCAGCCAAGAAGGACAGGGGCTCCAAGAGACCCAGTACTTC. It codes for CASSQEGQGLQETQYF. The V call is TRBV4-3, the J call TRBJ2-5; 9 nucleotides line up with TRBD1. The germline gives CDR1 LGHNA, CDR2 YSLEER. The V segment lost 0 bases and the J segment 1 base; nucleotides outside the gene matches: 3. The CDR3 is made up of 16 amino acids.

The chain couples TRBV20-1 to TRBJ2-7; maybe TRBD1 (6 bases). Trimming took 2 bases from V and 2 from J, leaving 25 bases between them. This CDR3 has 18 amino acids. CDR1 is DFQATT, CDR2 SNEGSKA, per germline (reference sequence). The CDR3: CSARSPANPGQNPYEQYF. The CDR3 region has the DNA TGCAGTGCTAGATCGCCCGCCAACCCAGGACAGAACCCCTACGAGCAGTACTTC.

The V and J genes are TRBV20-1 and TRBJ1-3, with 7 bases that match TRBD1. The CDR3 has 13 residues. Trimming took 6 bases from V and 0 from J; bases not matched to a gene: 2. Germline V gene lookup returns CDR1 DFQATT and CDR2 SNEGSKA (reference sequence). The CDR3 coding sequence is TGCAGTGCCCGGACAGGCTCTGGAAACACCATATATTTT. It encodes CSARTGSGNTIYF.

Only a few counts were recorded for this clonotype. The rearrangement uses TRBV5-1 and TRBJ1-1; D not certain. Trimming shortened V by 0 bases and J by 1 base, and 7 bases separated the two germline ends. The CDR3 spans 14 residues. Germline-derived CDR1 and CDR2 are SGHRS and YFSETQ. The CDR3 region has the DNA TGCGCCAGCAGCTTGGGGAGTCAGAACACTGAAGCTTTCTTT. This sequence encodes CASSLGSQNTEAFF.

This chain links TRBV20-1 with TRBJ2-1, with 11 bases identical to TRBD1. In germline, CDR1 is DFQATT, CDR2 SNEGSKA (reference sequence). This CDR3 region has 14 residues. Losses at the gene ends were 6 bases for V and 3 bases for J; bases not matched to a gene: 4. The CDR3 bases are TGCAGTGCCCCCGGGACAGGGGGCTACAATGAGCAGTTCTTC. This sequence encodes CSAPGTGGYNEQFF.

This clonotype came up a few times. V usage is TRBV4-1 and J usage is TRBJ2-7; 7 bases are a match to TRBD2. From germline, CDR1 is MGHRA and CDR2 YSYEKL. The CDR3 extends over 13 amino acids. V shed 4 bases and J 3 bases; nucleotides not matched to a gene: 3. The DNA of the CDR3 is TGCGCCAGCAGCCTTTGGGAGGGCTACGAGCAGTACTTC. It yields the protein CASSLWEGYEQYF.

J is TRBJ2-1 and V is TRBV7-2, with D possibly TRBD1 on 5 matching bases. The germline V and J ends were trimmed by 5 bases and 9 bases, with 14 bases remaining between them. The CDR3 has 13 residues. CDR1 is SGHTA, CDR2 FQGNSA, per germline. The CDR3: CASSQGAAGEQFF. In nucleotides, the CDR3 is TGTGCCAGCAGCCAAGGGGCGGCCGGTGAGCAGTTCTTC.

This clonotype was observed a few times. The J gene is TRBJ2-5, the V gene TRBV20-1; weak D call: TRBD2 (6 bases). V was trimmed by 6 bases and J by 2 bases, leaving 16 bases between them. CDR1 and CDR2 (germline): DFQATT, SNEGSKA (reference sequence). The CDR3 length is 14 residues. This chain's CDR3 is CSALRVSGQETQYF. The DNA for the CDR3 is TGCAGTGCCTTGAGGGTTAGCGGTCAAGAGACCCAGTACTTC.

The chain carries TRBV11-2 and TRBJ2-7; D is ambiguous. The V and J ends lost 5 bases and 2 bases respectively, with 13 bases between them. The CDR3 sequence is 14 residues long. Germline V gene data show CDR1 as SGHAT and CDR2 as FQNNGV. CDR3 DNA: TGTGCCAGCAGCCCATCCCCGGCGCCCTACGAGCAGTACTTC. Translated: CASSPSPAPYEQYF.

This clonotype was picked up a small number of times. The V gene is TRBV12-3 or TRBV12-4, the J gene TRBJ2-7, with TRBD2 identical over 14 bases. Trimming took 3 bases from V and 6 from J; bases not matched to a gene: 7. This CDR3 has 16 amino acids. Here the CDR3 DNA reads TGTGCCAGCAGTTTTGGACTAGCGGGGGGCCGGGGCGAGCAGTACTTC. This gives the protein CASSFGLAGGRGEQYF.

This chain uses TRBV19 with TRBJ1-6; D not certain. V was cut by 7 bases and J by 7 bases, with 17 bases left in between. Germline V gives CDR1 LNHDA, CDR2 SQIVND (reference sequence). The CDR3 runs to 15 residues. CDR3 residues: CASTRRLVENSPLHF. Written as DNA, the CDR3 is TGTGCCAGTACCCGTCGACTGGTCGAGAATTCACCCCTCCACTTT.

This clonotype was counted between two and nine times. This chain joins TRBV7-9 and TRBJ2-3; tentatively, D is TRBD1 or TRBD2 (5 bases each). CDR3 length: 14 residues. Germline values: CDR1 SEHNR, CDR2 FQNEAQ (reference sequence). V was trimmed by 2 bases and J by 5 bases, leaving 11 bases between them. CDR3 sequence reads: CASSLRGGGDTQYF. CDR3 DNA: TGTGCCAGCAGCTTACGGGGTGGGGGAGATACGCAGTATTTT. Filled out from reference TRBV7-9 and TRBJ2-3, the complete variable domain reads DTGVSQNPRHKITKRGQNVTFRCDPISEHNRLYWYRQTLGQGPEFLTYFQNEAQLEKSRLLSDRFSAERPKGSFSTLEIQRTEQGDSAMYLCASSLRGGGDTQYFGPGTRLTVL.